Listed below are T cell receptor beta chains from one sample, sequenced in a study of blood T cell repertoires in COVID-19. Sequencing used immunoSEQ multiplex PCR; TCRdb keeps in-frame clones, though not all of them. The sample gives about 220,000 clones, roughly 85% of which show up once; 3% to 4.5% is in the top ten. Sequences were obtained from peripheral blood. All receptors derive from a woman of 80 years or more with acute or convalescent COVID-19. Each CDR3 is given with its conserved first and last residue. D genes are given only for firm matches. Only part of the rows carry a size: once, few, many, or a class if the clone is expanded.

j_gene | abundance | v_gene | d_gene | CDR3nt | CDR3aa
TRBJ1-2 | . | TRBV19 | . | TGTGCCAGTAGTCCAAGAGACACCTATGGCTACACCTTC | CASSPRDTYGYTF
TRBJ2-5 | . | TRBV6-5 | TRBD2 | TGTGCCAGCAGTTACTCCCGGGGGGGGGCTGAGACCCAGTACTTC | CASSYSRGGAETQYF
TRBJ2-1 | . | TRBV29-1 | . | TGCAGCGTTGAAAAAGGGGCAGGGGAGGGTGAGCAGTTCTTC | CSVEKGAGEGEQFF
TRBJ1-1 | once | TRBV5-6 | . | TGTGCCAGCAGCTGGCGGACTGAAGCTTTCTTT | CASSWRTEAFF
TRBJ2-6 | . | TRBV5-4 | . | TGTGCCAGCAGCTTCGACCCCTCGGGATTCGGGGCCAACGTCCTGACTTTC | CASSFDPSGFGANVLTF
TRBJ2-1 | . | TRBV7-2 | . | TGTGCCAGCAGCTTGGGCAGTTCAACCTACAATGAGCAGTTCTTC | CASSLGSSTYNEQFF
TRBJ1-4 | . | TRBV7-8 | TRBD1 | TGTGCCAGCAGCCCCGACCGGGACAGGGAGGAGGAAAAACTGTTTTTT | CASSPDRDREEEKLFF
TRBJ1-1 | . | TRBV11-3 | . | TGTGCCAGCAGCTTTTCCGGGGAAGCTTTCTTT | CASSFSGEAFF
TRBJ2-7 | . | TRBV5-5 | TRBD1 | TGTGCCAGCAGCTTATGGACAGGGGGCTTCGACGAGCAGTACTTC | CASSLWTGGFDEQYF
TRBJ2-3 | . | TRBV4-1 | TRBD1 | TGCGCCAGCAGCCCGGGACAGGCGAGCACAGATACGCAGTATTTT | CASSPGQASTDTQYF
TRBJ2-2 | . | TRBV9 | TRBD1 | TGTGCCAGCAGCGGCTCGGGACAGGGTAACACCGGGGAGCTGTTTTTT | CASSGSGQGNTGELFF
TRBJ2-1 | . | TRBV19 | TRBD1 | TGTGCCAGTAGTCCAGACCGGGACAGATTACACAATGAGCAGTTCTTC | CASSPDRDRLHNEQFF
TRBJ2-5 | . | TRBV28 | TRBD2 | TGTGCCAGCAGTTTCCGGCGGGGGGGATTAGAGACCCAGTACTTC | CASSFRRGGLETQYF
TRBJ2-7 | . | TRBV19 | TRBD1 | TGTGCCAGTAACCTCAACAGGGGGCACTCGGAGCAGTACTTC | CASNLNRGHSEQYF
TRBJ2-3 | once | TRBV10-3 | TRBD2 | TGTGCCATCAGTCCCAATAGCGGGGGGGCTTCAGATACGCAGTATTTT | CAISPNSGGASDTQYF
TRBJ1-1 | . | TRBV7-3 | . | TGTGCCAGCAGCTTAAACCCCAGGTCAGACACTGAAGCTTTCTTT | CASSLNPRSDTEAFF
TRBJ2-5 | . | TRBV7-9 | TRBD2 | TGTGCCAGCAGCTTAGGAGCTAGCGGGGCCCAAGAGACCCAGTACTTC | CASSLGASGAQETQYF
TRBJ2-7 | . | TRBV7-6 | TRBD1 | TGTGCCAGCAGCTTAGGGACAGGGGGCGGCTACGAGCAGTACTTC | CASSLGTGGGYEQYF
TRBJ1-4 | . | TRBV2 | TRBD1 | TGTGCCAGCAGTGATCGACAGGGTGGGGATGAAAAACTGTTTTTT | CASSDRQGGDEKLFF
TRBJ2-2 | . | TRBV2 | . | TGTGCCAGCAGTCCCGGGACACCGACTGACGGGGAGCTGTTTTTT | CASSPGTPTDGELFF
TRBJ2-1 | . | TRBV27 | TRBD1 | TGTGCCAGCAGTTTATCCATGACAGGGGGTTTGAATGAGCAGTTCTTC | CASSLSMTGGLNEQFF
TRBJ2-1 | . | TRBV2 | TRBD2 | TGTGCCAGCAGTGAGGCCCGACTAGCGGGGACGTATGAGCAGTTCTTC | CASSEARLAGTYEQFF
TRBJ2-2 | . | TRBV9 | TRBD1 | TGTGCCAGCAGCGCCACAGGGGTCGGCACCGGGGAGCTGTTTTTT | CASSATGVGTGELFF
TRBJ2-2 | few | TRBV7-2 | TRBD2 | TGTGCCAGCAGGTCAGGGACTAGCGGGGCGAACACCGGGGAGCTGTTTTTT | CASRSGTSGANTGELFF
TRBJ2-7 | few | TRBV28 | . | TGTGCCAGCAGACTTACCTATAGGGGCAGTAAGTATTACGAGCAGTACTTC | CASRLTYRGSKYYEQYF
TRBJ2-3 | . | TRBV18 | TRBD1 | TGTGCCAGCTCACGCCGGGACAGGGGACTGGGGACAGATACGCAGTATTTT | CASSRRDRGLGTDTQYF
TRBJ1-2 | . | TRBV5-4 | . | TGTGCCAGCAGCTTGGCCGGGAGTGTATTAGCTAACTATGGCTACACCTTC | CASSLAGSVLANYGYTF
TRBJ2-3 | . | TRBV7-2 | . | TGTGCCAGCAGTAAGGACAGACCTAGAATAAGCACAGATACGCAGTATTTT | CASSKDRPRISTDTQYF
TRBJ2-7 | few | TRBV21-1 | . | TGTGCCAGCAGTGTATACGAGCAGTACTTC | CASSVYEQYF
TRBJ2-1 | . | TRBV9 | TRBD2 | TGTGCCAGCAGCACCGACCAGCGGGGGGGCAACTACAATGAGCAGTTCTTC | CASSTDQRGGNYNEQFF
TRBJ2-3 | . | TRBV29-1 | TRBD2 | TGCAGCGTTGCCGAGCGGGGGGGCACGGATACGCAGTATTTT | CSVAERGGTDTQYF
TRBJ1-2 | . | TRBV24-1 | TRBD1 | TGTGCCACCAGTGCTCTGGGACAGAACTATGGCTACACCTTC | CATSALGQNYGYTF
TRBJ2-3 | . | TRBV9 | . | TGTGCCAGCAGCGTAGGTCCACTAAGCACAGATACGCAGTATTTT | CASSVGPLSTDTQYF
TRBJ1-5 | . | TRBV19 | . | TGTGCCAGTAGTATAGTCAGGGAGGTTAATCAGCCCCAGCATTTT | CASSIVREVNQPQHF
TRBJ1-1 | . | TRBV2 | TRBD1 | TGTGCCAGCAGTGAAGGGTTGGGACAGGCGAACACTGAAGCTTTCTTT | CASSEGLGQANTEAFF
TRBJ2-7 | . | TRBV14 | . | TGTGCCAGCAGCTACTGGGGGGTCAACGAGCAGTACTTC | CASSYWGVNEQYF
TRBJ1-1 | . | TRBV6-6 | . | TGTGCCAGCAGTTATCACAGGGCGGACACTGAAGCTTTCTTT | CASSYHRADTEAFF
TRBJ1-5 | . | TRBV9 | . | TGTGCCAGCAGCGTAGGGGCAGGGATGGGGCAGCCCCAGCATTTT | CASSVGAGMGQPQHF
TRBJ2-5 | few | TRBV27 | . | TGTGCCAGCAGTTCCTTGTACCAAGAGACCCAGTACTTC | CASSSLYQETQYF
TRBJ2-1 | . | TRBV6-2/TRBV6-3 | TRBD2 | TGTGCCAGCAGTTACTCGACGCTAGCGGGGGGAAATGAGCAGTTCTTC | CASSYSTLAGGNEQFF
TRBJ2-1 | . | TRBV24-1 | TRBD2 | TGTGCCACCAGTGATTGGCCTAGCGGTGGCAATGAGCAGTTCTTC | CATSDWPSGGNEQFF
TRBJ1-1 | few | TRBV6-5 | . | TGTGCCAGCAGTTATGCGGGCCGGCAGAAAGCTTTCTTT | CASSYAGRQKAFF
TRBJ1-5 | . | TRBV19 | . | TGTGCCAGCGGGGACAATCAGCCCCAGCATTTT | CASGDNQPQHF
TRBJ2-3 | . | TRBV6-2/TRBV6-3 | TRBD1 | TGTGCCAGCAGTACAGGGGTTCTCACCACAGATACGCAGTATTTT | CASSTGVLTTDTQYF